The clone carrying this TCR beta chain was seen ten or more times. The antigen remains undetermined. The source material, RNA transcripts, was used to amplify TCR beta CDR3 regions. The HTBI primer set drove a first-round RT-PCR of the TCR CDR3. MiXCR was run by TCRdb on the multiplex PCR reads, yielding one entry per CDR3 protein. This table holds 250,000 to 300,000 distinct CDR3 sequences, roughly 13% found once. This specimen comes from a study of T cells in Graves' hyperthyroidism and ophthalmopathy. General study findings and limits: The model predicted ophthalmopathy a median 6.5 months before onset. A model using 13 V-J features told ophthalmopathy apart from stable hyperthyroidism.

Every diagnosis used clinical symptoms, serum thyroxine and TRAb, thyroid ultrasound and orbital computed tomography. An approximately 10 ml volume of fresh peripheral blood provided the PBMCs. This TCR derives from a woman between 35 and 50 years old with Graves' hyperthyroidism. The source material was blood.

CDR3 loop: CASSLVEVETQYF. The DNA for the CDR3 is TGTGCCAGCAGCTTGGTGGAGGTGGAGACCCAGTACTTC. The chain employs TRBV5-6 and TRBJ2-5; D possibly corresponds to TRBD2 (5 bases). V gave up 0 bases and J gave up 5 bases, with 8 bases separating them. The CDR3 runs 13 residues. Germline V CDR1 and CDR2: SGHDT, YYEEEE.